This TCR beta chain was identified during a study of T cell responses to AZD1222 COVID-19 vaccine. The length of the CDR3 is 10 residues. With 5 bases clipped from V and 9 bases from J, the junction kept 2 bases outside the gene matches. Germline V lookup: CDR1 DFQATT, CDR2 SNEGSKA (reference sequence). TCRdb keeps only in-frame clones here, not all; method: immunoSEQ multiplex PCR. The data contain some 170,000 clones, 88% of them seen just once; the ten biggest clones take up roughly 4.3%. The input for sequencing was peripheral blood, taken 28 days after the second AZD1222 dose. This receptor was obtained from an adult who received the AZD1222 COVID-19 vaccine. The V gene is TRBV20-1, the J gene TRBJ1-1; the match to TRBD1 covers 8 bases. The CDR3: CSARTGQAFF. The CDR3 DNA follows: TGCAGTGCTCGGACAGGGCAAGCTTTCTTT.